The 15 T cell receptor beta chains below were found in one sample sequenced in a study of glioma-infiltrating T cells (dated by TCRdb to about 2016). Sequencing relied on an Illumina MiSeq. The iRepertoire nested amplicon-rescue multiplex PCR (arm-PCR) platform was used to amplify TCR alpha and beta CDR3 regions from RNA. The public reads were reanalyzed by TCRdb: fastp trimming at Q25, MiXCR alignment, in-frame beta chains only. CDR3 protein duplicates are merged, each entry listing the most common genes and DNA. Here the sample has 150,000 or so distinct CDR3 sequences; about two fifths occur a single time. The biggest ten clones account for roughly a fifth of the sample. Sequencing was done on a sample of glioma tissue, nonneoplastic brain tissue, or PBMCs (not recorded which). The origin of the receptors is a human donor with low-grade glioma or glioblastoma, undergoing nonglioma brain surgery, or in good health (not recorded which).

This clonotype showed up just a few times. V is TRBV14 and J is TRBJ1-1, with TRBD1 matching over 7 bases. With V trimmed by 1 base and J by 1 base, 6 bases remained unmatched. This CDR3 has 16 amino acids. Per germline, CDR1 SGHDN and CDR2 FVKESK. In nucleotides, the CDR3 is TGTGCCAGCAGCCAAGGAAACAGGGGCCCGAACACTGAAGCTTTCTTT. Amino acids: CASSQGNRGPNTEAFF.

This clonotype was detected a few times. CDR3 DNA sequence: TGTGCCAGCAGCTTAGGCCAGGGGGCTTATGAGCAGTTCTTC. It is translated as CASSLGQGAYEQFF. The chain employs TRBV7-2 and TRBJ2-1; TRBD1 matches 8 bases. Looked up from germline, CDR1 is SGHTA and CDR2 is FQGNSA. The CDR3 is 14 residues long. The J segment lost 8 bases and the V segment lost 1 base, leaving 4 bases of the junction unmatched.

The chain couples TRBV2 to TRBJ2-3; D unclear. CDR1 and CDR2 from the germline V gene are SNHLY and FYNNEI. V was pared by 5 bases and J by 3 bases, with 12 bases between. There are 14 residues in the CDR3. This CDR3 is CASSIIEHTDTQYF. In nucleotides, the CDR3 is TGTGCCAGCAGTATCATTGAACATACAGATACGCAGTATTTT.

This clonotype has just a few counts. This sequence joins TRBV7-2 and TRBJ1-1; D unresolved. CDR3 length equals 14 residues. V was trimmed by 1 base and J by 2 bases, leaving 8 bases between them. From germline, CDR1 is SGHTA and CDR2 FQGNSA. CDR3 in DNA: TGTGCCAGCAGCTTAGTTGGGGTAAACACTGAAGCTTTCTTT. Encoded protein: CASSLVGVNTEAFF. Filled out from reference TRBV7-2 and TRBJ1-1, the complete variable domain reads GAGVSQSPSNKVTEKGKDVELRCDPISGHTALYWYRQSLGQGLEFLIYFQGNSAPDKSGLPSDRFSAERTGGSVSTLTIQRTQQEDSAVYLCASSLVGVNTEAFFGQGTRLTVV.

This clonotype has ten or more counts. The chain employs TRBV27 and TRBJ2-1; D is unresolved. Germline V CDR1 and CDR2: MNHEY, SMNVEV (reference sequence). With 5 bases removed from V and 4 bases from J, the gap between germline ends came to 9 bases. The CDR3 covers 13 residues. CDR3 residues: CASSPGFYNEQFF. In DNA form, the CDR3 reads TGTGCCAGCAGTCCAGGATTTTACAATGAGCAGTTCTTC.

The chain is built from TRBV5-4 and TRBJ1-2, with D maybe TRBD1 (6 bases). Trimming left V 2 bases short and J 7 bases short, with 12 bases between. Germline lookup yields CDR1 SGHNT and CDR2 YYREEE (reference sequence). The CDR3 totals 13 residues. The CDR3 coding sequence is TGTGCCAGCAGCTTAGGGCAGGGGACTGGCTACACCTTC. Encoded protein: CASSLGQGTGYTF.

This clonotype was observed once. CDR3 in amino acids: CASNSRYRGEQETQYF. Here the CDR3 DNA reads TGTGCCAGTAACTCCCGATACAGGGGCGAACAAGAGACCCAGTACTTC. This rearrangement joins TRBV19 to TRBJ2-5, with 7 positions matching TRBD1. From germline, CDR1 is LNHDA and CDR2 SQIVND (reference sequence). The CDR3 contains 16 residues. J lost 2 bases, V lost 7 bases, and 13 bases had no gene match.

Regarding this clonotype: One junction end disagrees with the germline gene, perhaps due to a read error. CDR3 coding DNA: TGCGCCAGCAGCCAAAAAGCGCTAGCGGGCGGAACCGGGGAGCCGTTTTTT. It is translated as CASSQKALAGGTGEPFF. The V and J genes are TRBV4-1 and TRBJ2-2; 8 nucleotides agree with TRBD2. The CDR3 is 17 residues long. Germline-derived CDR1 and CDR2 are MGHRA and YSYEKL.

There are a few counts of this clonotype. This sequence joins TRBV14 and TRBJ2-7, with 12 bases lining up with TRBD2. After removal of 6 bases from V and 0 bases from J, the junction contained 3 bases not matched to a gene. This CDR3 comprises 15 residues. CDR1 is SGHDN, CDR2 FVKESK, per germline. CDR3 residues: CASSQTSGSSYEQYF. The CDR3 DNA follows: TGTGCCAGCAGTCAGACTAGCGGGAGCTCCTACGAGCAGTACTTC.

In its sample, this clonotype was seen a few times. V gene TRBV4-3 combines with J gene TRBJ2-1, with TRBD2 as a possible D gene (6 bases). Trimming pared 2 bases from V and 7 bases from J, leaving 15 bases between. Germline loops: CDR1 LGHNA, CDR2 YSLEER. The CDR3 consists of 15 residues. CDR3 bases: TGCGCCAGCAGCCAAAGAGCGCGGAGGGGAAATGAGCAGTTCTTC. Translation gives CASSQRARRGNEQFF.

V gene TRBV9 combines with J gene TRBJ2-5, with 10 bases fitting TRBD2. The germline gives CDR1 SGDLS, CDR2 YYNGEE. The CDR3 contains 17 residues. J gave up 1 base and V 2 bases, and 8 bases lay outside the gene matches. Here the CDR3 reads CASSVSSGGPGQETQYF. The CDR3 nucleotides are TGTGCCAGCAGCGTGTCTAGCGGGGGACCCGGCCAAGAGACCCAGTACTTC.

This clonotype was counted at least ten times. The chain recombines TRBV6-2 or TRBV6-3 with TRBJ2-3, with 7 bases that match TRBD2. The CDR3 is 17 residues long. Losses at the gene ends were 0 bases for V and 2 bases for J; bases not matched to a gene: 8. CDR1 is MNHEY, CDR2 SVGEGT, per germline. The CDR3 nucleotides are TGTGCCAGCAGTTACTCGATGGGAGGGCGAAACACAGATACGCAGTATTTT. Amino acid sequence: CASSYSMGGRNTDTQYF.

As for this clonotype: An end of the junction does not agree with germline; a read error may underlie this. The chain joins TRBV6-1 to TRBJ1-1; no reliable D call. Germline CDR1 and CDR2: MNHNS and SASEGT. The CDR3 is made up of 15 amino acids. The CDR3 coding sequence is TGTGCCATCAGTGATCCGGGATTTGGTAACACTGAAGCTTTCTTT. It translates to CAISDPGFGNTEAFF.

The V call is TRBV28, the J call TRBJ2-7; 10 bases match TRBD1. The junction had 13 bases not matched to a gene; V was cut back by 5 bases and J by 6 bases. The CDR3 runs 16 residues. Germline-derived CDR1 and CDR2 are MDHEN and SYDVKM. The CDR3, as DNA: TGTGCCAGCAGTCCCCTTTCGGGACAGGGGCTTATCGAGCAGTACTTC. This gives the protein CASSPLSGQGLIEQYF. The complete variable domain, with remaining parts taken from reference TRBV28 and TRBJ2-7, reads DVKVTQSSRYLVKRTGEKVFLECVQDMDHENMFWYRQDPGLGLRLIYFSYDVKMKEKGDIPEGYSVSREKKERFSLILESASTNQTSMYLCASSPLSGQGLIEQYFGPGTRLTVT.

This clonotype was recorded a few times. J is TRBJ2-5 and V is TRBV28, with D unresolved. Germline V gives CDR1 MDHEN, CDR2 SYDVKM. The V end lost 3 bases, the J end lost 1 base, and 6 bases lay between the germline ends. CDR3 length: 13 residues. CDR3 in amino acids: CASSLPLQETQYF. DNA of the CDR3: TGTGCCAGCAGTTTGCCACTCCAAGAGACCCAGTACTTC. The complete variable domain, with remaining parts taken from reference TRBV28 and TRBJ2-5, reads DVKVTQSSRYLVKRTGEKVFLECVQDMDHENMFWYRQDPGLGLRLIYFSYDVKMKEKGDIPEGYSVSREKKERFSLILESASTNQTSMYLCASSLPLQETQYFGPGTRLLVL.